The clone carrying this TCR beta chain was seen a handful of times. The antigen remains unidentified. This entry comes from a study of cytomegalovirus exposure and HLA in healthy donors. Study-wide results and caveats: Researchers reportedly found TCR beta sequences accurately predicted most subjects' HLA-A and HLA-B alleles. Per a prior analysis, the majority of TCR beta V segments were productive roughly 90% or roughly 30% of the time.

V was pared by 3 bases and J by 6 bases, with 15 bases between. Germline CDR1 and CDR2: SGDLS and YYNGEE. The CDR3 is 14 residues long. PCR was performed using 60 Vbeta and 13 Jbeta primers. Only in-frame clones appear in the TCRdb table, and some are missing; sequencing was by immunoSEQ multiplex PCR. The table shows 200,000 to 250,000 clones, with 82% occurring only once. Sequenced: PBMCs. The chain recombines TRBV9 with TRBJ1-2; the D gene is possibly TRBD1 (5 bases). The TCR was taken from a woman aged 35 to 49 in good health and CMV-seropositive. The CDR3 DNA reads TGTGCCAGCAGCGACATGACAGAGATAAATGGCTACACCTTC. Its protein product is CASSDMTEINGYTF.